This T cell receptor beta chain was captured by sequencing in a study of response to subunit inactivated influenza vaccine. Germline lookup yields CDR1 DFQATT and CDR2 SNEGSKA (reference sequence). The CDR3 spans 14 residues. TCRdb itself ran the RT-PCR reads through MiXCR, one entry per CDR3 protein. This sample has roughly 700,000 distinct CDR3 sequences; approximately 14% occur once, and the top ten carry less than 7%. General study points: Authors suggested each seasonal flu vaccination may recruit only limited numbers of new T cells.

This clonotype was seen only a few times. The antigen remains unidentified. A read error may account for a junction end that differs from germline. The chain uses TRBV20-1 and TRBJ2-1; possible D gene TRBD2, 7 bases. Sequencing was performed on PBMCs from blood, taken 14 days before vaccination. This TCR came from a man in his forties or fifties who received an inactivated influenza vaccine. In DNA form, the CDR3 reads TGCAGCGCAATTAGGGGGACTACTTACAGTGAGCAGTTCTTC. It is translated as CSAIRGTTYSEQFF.